The rows below give T cell receptor beta chains drawn from one sample of a study of blood T cell repertoires in COVID-19. Produced via immunoSEQ multiplex PCR; TCRdb's table is partial and in-frame only. The table records roughly 140,000 clones, roughly 81% of them present only once. Material: peripheral blood. These receptors came from a human donor with acute or convalescent COVID-19. The donor label of this sample is uncertain. Each CDR3 is given with its conserved first and last residue. The D gene is left open where the match is weak. Rows give clone size only sometimes, using once, few, many, or a class for an expanded clone.

V gene	J gene	D gene	clone size	CDR3 DNA	CDR3 protein
TRBV20-1	TRBJ1-2	-	-	TGCAGTGCTAGTCCTCGGGGTTGGGATGGCTACACCTTC	CSASPRGWDGYTF
TRBV6-5	TRBJ1-2	-	-	TGTGCCAGCAGTTATCGAGGGGGCTATGGCTACACCTTC	CASSYRGGYGYTF
TRBV19	TRBJ1-5	-	-	TGTGCCAGTAGTATAGAGGGACTTTCGGCCAATCAGCCCCAGCATTTT	CASSIEGLSANQPQHF
TRBV3-1/TRBV3-2	TRBJ1-1	-	-	TGTGCCAGCAGCCACCTACAGCGGGGCACTGAAGCTTTCTTT	CASSHLQRGTEAFF
TRBV25-1	TRBJ1-1	-	once	TGTGCCAGCACAATGAACACTGAAGCTTTCTTT	CASTMNTEAFF
TRBV5-1	TRBJ2-3	TRBD2	-	TGCGCCAGCAGCCCCGGACTAGCGGGGGGCCTTAGCACAGATACGCAGTATTTT	CASSPGLAGGLSTDTQYF
TRBV4-1	TRBJ1-5	TRBD1	-	TGCGCCAGCAGCCGAGGGGGGACAGCCAATCAGCCCCAGCATTTT	CASSRGGTANQPQHF
TRBV30	TRBJ2-7	TRBD1	many	TGTGCCTGGGCCGGGACAGGGGGCTCCTACGAGCAGTACTTC	CAWAGTGGSYEQYF
TRBV27	TRBJ1-1	-	-	TGTGCCAGCTGCTCAGGCCCTGAAGCTTTCTTT	CASCSGPEAFF
TRBV24-1	TRBJ2-3	TRBD2	few	TGTGCCACCAGTGATTTGGGGCGGGGGGGCACAGATACGCAGTATTTT	CATSDLGRGGTDTQYF
TRBV28	TRBJ1-5	-	-	TGTGCCAGCAGGATTTTCAGGGATGGCCAGCCCCAGCATTTT	CASRIFRDGQPQHF
TRBV24-1	TRBJ1-2	-	-	TGTGCCACCAGTACAGGGACCTATGGCTACACCTTC	CATSTGTYGYTF
TRBV5-1	TRBJ2-3	-	-	TGCGCCAGCAGCACAGGATTTTCAGATACGCAGTATTTT	CASSTGFSDTQYF
TRBV19	TRBJ2-2	TRBD2	-	TGTGCCAGTAGTAGACTAGCGGGGTTCGCCGGGGAGCTGTTTTTT	CASSRLAGFAGELFF
TRBV30	TRBJ1-3	TRBD1	-	TGTGCCTGGAGGGCAGGGGGTGGAAACACCATATATTTT	CAWRAGGGNTIYF
TRBV5-4	TRBJ2-1	TRBD2	-	TGTGCCAGCAGCTTATCGCGGGGGAGCTACAATGAGCAGTTCTTC	CASSLSRGSYNEQFF
TRBV11-3	TRBJ2-1	TRBD1	-	TGTGCCAGCAGCCCATTACAGGGGTCCAATGAGCAGTTCTTC	CASSPLQGSNEQFF
TRBV2	TRBJ2-6	TRBD1	-	TGTGCCAGCAGTCACAGGGGATCTGGGGCCAACGTCCTGACTTTC	CASSHRGSGANVLTF
TRBV18	TRBJ1-3	-	-	TGTGCCAGCTCAGGAACAGGAGCCGGAAACACCATATATTTT	CASSGTGAGNTIYF
TRBV9	TRBJ2-2	-	-	TGTGCCAGCAGCGTAGATGGGGGGAGCACCGGGGAGCTGTTTTTT	CASSVDGGSTGELFF
TRBV7-2	TRBJ2-1	TRBD2	-	TGTGCCAGCAGCGTATTTAGCGGGGGGAGGAACAATGAGCAGTTCTTC	CASSVFSGGRNNEQFF
TRBV7-8	TRBJ2-2	-	many	TGTGCCAGCAGCTTAAGCCACACCGGGGAGCTGTTTTTT	CASSLSHTGELFF
TRBV7-3	TRBJ2-2	-	-	TGTGCCAGCAGCCCCCCGGGGACCGGGGAGCTGTTTTTT	CASSPPGTGELFF
TRBV5-1	TRBJ1-1	-	-	TGCGCCAGCTCAATCGCAGGGCCGCCTGAAGCTTTCTTT	CASSIAGPPEAFF
TRBV2	TRBJ1-1	-	-	TGTGCCAGCAGTGCTGGTAGGCGGGAGGGGACTGAAGCTTTCTTT	CASSAGRREGTEAFF
TRBV12-3/TRBV12-4	TRBJ1-2	-	-	TGTGCCAGCAGTTTTAGTGACAGGAGCTACACCTTC	CASSFSDRSYTF
TRBV2	TRBJ2-1	-	-	TGTGCCAGCACCTCGACAGGATGGAATGAGCAGTTCTTC	CASTSTGWNEQFF
TRBV5-4	TRBJ1-1	-	-	TGTGCCAGCAGCCTTCAGGGCGTGGGTACTGAAGCTTTCTTT	CASSLQGVGTEAFF
TRBV30	TRBJ1-3	-	-	TGTGCCTGGAGTCCAGGGAGGGCCTCTGGAAACACCATATATTTT	CAWSPGRASGNTIYF
TRBV4-1	TRBJ1-2	-	-	TGCGCCAGCAGCAAAACAGATAACATCTACACCTTC	CASSKTDNIYTF
TRBV10-2	TRBJ1-6	TRBD1	once	TGCGCCAGCAGTGGGGCGTACAGGGGCTCACCCCTCCACTTT	CASSGAYRGSPLHF
TRBV7-9	TRBJ1-1	TRBD1	-	TGTGCCAGCAGCCGACAGGGGTTAGTAGCTTTCTTT	CASSRQGLVAFF
TRBV3-1/TRBV3-2	TRBJ2-3	-	few	TGTGCCAGCAGGTTACAGGGATCCGGTACGCAGTATTTT	CASRLQGSGTQYF
TRBV9	TRBJ2-2	TRBD2	-	TGTGCCAGCAGCGTAGCGGCTAGCGGGGGACCCGCGAACACCGGGGAGCTGTTTTTT	CASSVAASGGPANTGELFF
TRBV5-4	TRBJ2-6	-	-	TGTGCCAGCAGCTCAGGGGGGCTCGGGGCCAACGTCCTGACTTTC	CASSSGGLGANVLTF
TRBV6-6	TRBJ2-1	-	-	TGTGCCAGCAGGGACCTGGCCAGGGGCCCCAATGAGCAGTTCTTC	CASRDLARGPNEQFF
TRBV7-3	TRBJ2-6	-	-	TGTGCCAGCAGCCCAAGACACTTCTCTGGGGCCAACGTCCTGACTTTC	CASSPRHFSGANVLTF
TRBV6-5	TRBJ2-1	TRBD2	-	TGTGCCCGGGGGGGCCCTAACAATGAGCAGTTCTTC	CARGGPNNEQFF
TRBV6-4	TRBJ1-1	TRBD1	-	TGTGCCAGCAGTGAGACAGGGATGAACACTGAAGCTTTCTTT	CASSETGMNTEAFF
TRBV6-1	TRBJ1-2	-	-	TGTGCCAGCAGTGAAGCTTGGGCAGGCCTCTATGGCTACACCTTC	CASSEAWAGLYGYTF